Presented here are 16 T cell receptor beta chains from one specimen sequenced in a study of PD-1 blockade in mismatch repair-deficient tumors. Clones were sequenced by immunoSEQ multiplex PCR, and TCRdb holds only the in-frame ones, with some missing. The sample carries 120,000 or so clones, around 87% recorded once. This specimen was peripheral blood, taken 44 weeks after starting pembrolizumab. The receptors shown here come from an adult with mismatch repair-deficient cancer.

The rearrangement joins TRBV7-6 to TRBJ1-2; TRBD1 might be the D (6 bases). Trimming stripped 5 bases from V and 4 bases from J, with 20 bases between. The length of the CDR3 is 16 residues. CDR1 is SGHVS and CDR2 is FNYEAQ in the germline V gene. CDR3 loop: CASSTGQFPPGYGYTF. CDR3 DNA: TGTGCCAGCAGCACGGGACAATTCCCACCCGGCTATGGCTACACCTTC.

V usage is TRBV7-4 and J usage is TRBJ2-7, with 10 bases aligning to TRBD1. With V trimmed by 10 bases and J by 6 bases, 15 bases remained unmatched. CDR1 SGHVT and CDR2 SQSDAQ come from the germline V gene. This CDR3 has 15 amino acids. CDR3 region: CATLQLPGQGSEQYF. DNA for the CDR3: TGTGCCACCCTCCAGCTACCGGGACAGGGGTCCGAGCAGTACTTC.

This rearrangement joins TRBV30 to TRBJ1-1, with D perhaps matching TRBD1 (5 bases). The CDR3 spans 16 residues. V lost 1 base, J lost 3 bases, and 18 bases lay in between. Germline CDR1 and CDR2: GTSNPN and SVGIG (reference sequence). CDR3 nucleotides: TGTGCCTGGAGTGACGTCAGGGTGCGTCGGGACACTGAAGCTTTCTTT. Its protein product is CAWSDVRVRRDTEAFF.

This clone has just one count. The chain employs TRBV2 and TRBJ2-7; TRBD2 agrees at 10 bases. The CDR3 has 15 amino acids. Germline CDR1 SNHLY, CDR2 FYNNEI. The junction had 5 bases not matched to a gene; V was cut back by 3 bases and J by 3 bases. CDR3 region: CASSELTSGIYEQYF. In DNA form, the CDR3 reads TGTGCCAGCAGTGAGTTAACTAGCGGGATCTACGAGCAGTACTTC.

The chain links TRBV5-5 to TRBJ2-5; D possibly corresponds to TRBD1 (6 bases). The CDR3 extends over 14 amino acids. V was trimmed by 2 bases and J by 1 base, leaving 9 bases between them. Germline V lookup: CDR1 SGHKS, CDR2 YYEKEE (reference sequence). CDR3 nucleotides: TGTGCCAGCAGCTTCGGACAGATCCAAGAGACCCAGTACTTC. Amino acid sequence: CASSFGQIQETQYF.

CDR3 protein: CASSVTREGPNTGELFF. The CDR3 DNA reads as TGTGCCAGCAGCGTGACGCGGGAGGGCCCGAACACCGGGGAGCTGTTTTTT. The J gene is TRBJ2-2, the V gene TRBV9; 9 bases agree with TRBD2. With V trimmed by 2 bases and J by 0 bases, 5 bases remained unmatched. Germline V gives CDR1 SGDLS, CDR2 YYNGEE. This CDR3 is 17 amino acids long. Combining the CDR3 with reference TRBV9 and TRBJ2-2 gives the whole variable domain DSGVTQTPKHLITATGQRVTLRCSPRSGDLSVYWYQQSLDQGLQFLIQYYNGEERAKGNILERFSAQQFPDLHSELNLSSLELGDSALYFCASSVTREGPNTGELFFGEGSRLTVL.

CDR3 loop: CASSFPGPFDDNEQFF. The CDR3 region has the DNA TGTGCCAGCAGTTTCCCAGGACCTTTTGATGACAATGAGCAGTTCTTC. The J gene is TRBJ2-1, the V gene TRBV28; D is ambiguous. The CDR3 contains 16 residues. Trimming removed 3 bases from V and 5 bases from J, with 17 bases in between. The V gene's germline CDR1 is MDHEN and CDR2 SYDVKM.

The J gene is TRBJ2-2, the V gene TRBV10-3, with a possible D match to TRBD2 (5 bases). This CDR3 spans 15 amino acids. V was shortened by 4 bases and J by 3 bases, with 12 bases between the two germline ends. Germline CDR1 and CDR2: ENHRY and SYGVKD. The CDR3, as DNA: TGTGCCATCAGTGGGGCAAGGACTGACACCGGGGAGCTGTTTTTT. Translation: CAISGARTDTGELFF.

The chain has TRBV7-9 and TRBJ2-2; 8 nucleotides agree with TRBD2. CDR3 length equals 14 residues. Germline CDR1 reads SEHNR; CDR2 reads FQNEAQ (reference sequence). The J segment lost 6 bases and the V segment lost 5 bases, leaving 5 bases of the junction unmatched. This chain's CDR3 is CASSLTGRAGELFF. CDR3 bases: TGTGCCAGCAGCCTCACCGGGAGGGCCGGGGAGCTGTTTTTT.

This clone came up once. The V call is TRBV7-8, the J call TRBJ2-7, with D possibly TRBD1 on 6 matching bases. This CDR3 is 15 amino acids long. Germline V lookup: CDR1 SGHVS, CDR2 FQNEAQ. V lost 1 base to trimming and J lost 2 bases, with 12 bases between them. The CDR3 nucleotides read TGTGCCAGCAGCTTAGTAAGACAGGTGACCTACGAGCAGTACTTC. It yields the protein CASSLVRQVTYEQYF. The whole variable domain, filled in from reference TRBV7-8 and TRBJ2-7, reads GAGVSQSPRYKVAKRGQDVALRCDPISGHVSLFWYQQALGQGPEFLTYFQNEAQLDKSGLPSDRFFAERPEGSVSTLKIQRTQQEDSAVYLCASSLVRQVTYEQYFGPGTRLTVT.

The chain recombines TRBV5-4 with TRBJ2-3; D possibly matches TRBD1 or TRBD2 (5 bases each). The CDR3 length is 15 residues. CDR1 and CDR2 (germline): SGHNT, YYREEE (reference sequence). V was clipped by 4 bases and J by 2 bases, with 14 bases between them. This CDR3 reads CASSAPGPNTDTQYF. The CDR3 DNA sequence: TGTGCCAGCAGCGCCCCGGGACCCAACACAGATACGCAGTATTTT.

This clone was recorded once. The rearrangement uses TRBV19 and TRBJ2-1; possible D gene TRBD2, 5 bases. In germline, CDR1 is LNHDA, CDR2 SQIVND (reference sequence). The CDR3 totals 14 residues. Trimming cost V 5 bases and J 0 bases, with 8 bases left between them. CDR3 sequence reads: CASSVGDSYNEQFF. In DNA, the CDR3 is TGTGCCAGTAGTGTCGGGGACTCCTACAATGAGCAGTTCTTC. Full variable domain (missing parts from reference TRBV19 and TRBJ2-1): DGGITQSPKYLFRKEGQNVTLSCEQNLNHDAMYWYRQDPGQGLRLIYYSQIVNDFQKGDIAEGYSVSREKKESFPLTVTSAQKNPTAFYLCASSVGDSYNEQFFGPGTRLTVL.

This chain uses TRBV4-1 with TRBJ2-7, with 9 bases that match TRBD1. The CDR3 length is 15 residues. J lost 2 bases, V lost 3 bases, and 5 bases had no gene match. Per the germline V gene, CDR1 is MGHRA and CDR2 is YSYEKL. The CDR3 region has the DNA TGCGCCAGCAGCCAGAGGACAGGGGCGACCTACGAGCAGTACTTC. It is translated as CASSQRTGATYEQYF.

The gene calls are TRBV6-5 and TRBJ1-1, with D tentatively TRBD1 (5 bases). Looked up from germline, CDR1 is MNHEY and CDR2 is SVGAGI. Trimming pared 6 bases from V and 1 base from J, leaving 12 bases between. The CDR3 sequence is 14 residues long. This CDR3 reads CASSKTGTNTEAFF. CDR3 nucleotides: TGTGCCAGCAGCAAAACAGGCACGAACACTGAAGCTTTCTTT.

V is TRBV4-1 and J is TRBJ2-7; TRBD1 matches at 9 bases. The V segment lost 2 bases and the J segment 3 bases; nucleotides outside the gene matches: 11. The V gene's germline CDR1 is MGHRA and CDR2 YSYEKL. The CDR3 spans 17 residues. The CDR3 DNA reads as TGCGCCAGCAGCCAACAGAACCCCAGGACAGGGGTCTACGAGCAGTACTTC. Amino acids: CASSQQNPRTGVYEQYF.

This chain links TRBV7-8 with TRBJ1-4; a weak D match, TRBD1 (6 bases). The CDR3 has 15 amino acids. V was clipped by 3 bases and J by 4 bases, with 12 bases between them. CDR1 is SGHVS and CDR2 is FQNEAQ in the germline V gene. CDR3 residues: CASSLYREDNEKLFF. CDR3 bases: TGTGCCAGCAGCTTGTACAGGGAGGATAATGAAAAACTGTTTTTT.